These 24 T cell receptor beta chains were all obtained from the same sample, sequenced in a study of blood T cells in healthy people across ages. Primed by a sample-barcoded 5' primer and a J-beta primer mix, a second PCR proceeded for about 7 to 11 cycles. One entry per CDR3 protein results from TCRdb running MiXCR on the 5' RACE reads. The sample gives around 580,000 distinct CDR3 sequences, about 45% of which show up once; 20% to 25% is in the top ten. Sequences were obtained from blood. These receptor sequences come from a man at least 80 years old in good health.

This clonotype has a handful of counts. The chain couples TRBV12-3 or TRBV12-4 to TRBJ1-1; 9 bases map to TRBD1. The CDR3 is 14 amino acids. V dropped 7 bases and J dropped 4; count of bases not matched to a gene: 7. The CDR3 coding sequence is TGTGCCAGCACTCCCCAGACAGGGGGCACTGAAGCTTTCTTT. Amino acids: CASTPQTGGTEAFF.

In this sample, this clonotype turned up a few times. With a much larger clone just one base away, this may be a read error. The rearrangement links TRBV6-6 to TRBJ2-7; a weak D match, TRBD2 (5 bases). Germline assignment: CDR1 MNHNY and CDR2 SVGAGI (reference sequence). CDR3 length equals 14 residues. DNA for the CDR3: TGTGCCAGCAGTGACTCGACGGGAACCTACGAGCAGTACTTC. It translates to CASSDSTGTYEQYF.

V usage is TRBV15 and J usage is TRBJ2-1; D unresolved. Trimming took 0 bases from V and 15 from J, leaving 12 bases between them. This CDR3 contains 12 residues. Germline assignment: CDR1 LNHNV and CDR2 YYDKDF (reference sequence). Here the CDR3 DNA reads TGTGCCACCAGCAGAGAAGGCCAACCTGGGTTCTTC. Its protein product is CATSREGQPGFF.

A single count supports this clonotype. As DNA, the CDR3 is TGCAGTGCTACCACAGGGGTCCGCGAGCAGTACTTC. Protein product: CSATTGVREQYF. This rearrangement joins TRBV20-1 to TRBJ2-7; TRBD1 matches 7 bases. Germline CDR1 and CDR2: DFQATT and SNEGSKA (reference sequence). The CDR3 sequence is 12 residues long. The V gene end was trimmed by 4 bases and the J gene end by 6 bases; junction bases not matched to a gene: 6.

Only one count was recorded for this clonotype. The chain combines TRBV6-6 with TRBJ1-5, with TRBD1 identical over 8 bases. V was clipped by 6 bases and J by 7 bases; unmatched bases: 11. Germline V CDR1 and CDR2: MNHNY, SVGAGI (reference sequence). This CDR3 has 15 amino acids. CDR3 loop: CASRTGQAGGQPQHF. The DNA for the CDR3 is TGTGCCAGCAGGACGGGACAGGCAGGCGGGCAGCCCCAGCATTTT.

This clonotype was counted ten times or more. The rearrangement links TRBV6-5 to TRBJ2-7; D remains ambiguous. V lost 7 bases and J 2 bases, leaving 9 bases between the germline ends. CDR3 length: 12 amino acids. Germline-derived CDR1 and CDR2 are MNHEY and SVGAGI. The CDR3 reads CASIGQTYEQYF. The CDR3 nucleotides read TGTGCCAGCATCGGGCAAACCTACGAGCAGTACTTC.

This clonotype was seen ten or more times. A much larger clone lies a single base off, so this may be a read error. This rearrangement joins TRBV27 to TRBJ2-1, with 8 bases fitting TRBD2. The CDR3 has 15 amino acids. The germline CDR1 and CDR2 sequences are MNHEY and SMNVEV (reference sequence). With 10 bases clipped from V and 0 bases from J, the junction kept 8 bases outside the gene matches. As DNA, the CDR3 is TGTGCCAACAGCCCGGGGGGGGGCTCCTACAATGAGCAGTTCTTC. It encodes CANSPGGGSYNEQFF.

DNA for the CDR3: TGTGCCAGCTCCCTCAGGGGGCAAGAGAGAGATACGCAGTATTTT. Encoded protein: CASSLRGQERDTQYF. This chain uses TRBV18 with TRBJ2-3; 8 bases fit TRBD1. V was pared by 6 bases and J by 5 bases, with 10 bases of the junction left unmatched. Germline CDR1 and CDR2: KGHSH and LQKENI. The CDR3 spans 15 residues.

The chain is built from TRBV29-1 and TRBJ2-2, with 14 positions matching TRBD2. The CDR3 covers 15 residues. Germline trimming cut 4 bases from V and 6 bases from J; bases unmatched to any gene: 4. The germline V gene encodes CDR1 SQVTM and CDR2 ANQGSEA. CDR3 DNA sequence: TGCAGCGTTGGACTAGCGGGAGGGTCCGCCGGGGAGCTGTTTTTT. Protein product: CSVGLAGGSAGELFF.

This clonotype has just a few counts. The gene calls are TRBV6-5 and TRBJ2-4; 9 positions match TRBD1. Germline CDR1 MNHEY, CDR2 SVGAGI. V trimming: 2 bases; J trimming: 7 bases; junction bases outside the gene matches: 9. The CDR3 is 16 residues long. The CDR3 spells CASSYAKTGTGNIQYF. CDR3 nucleotide sequence: TGTGCCAGCAGTTACGCGAAGACCGGGACAGGGAACATTCAGTACTTC.

The V and J genes are TRBV3-1 and TRBJ2-1; 7 nucleotides match TRBD2. Trimming at V came to 4 bases and at J to 8 bases, leaving 5 bases not matched to a gene. This CDR3 spans 13 amino acids. The V gene's germline CDR1 is LGHDT and CDR2 YNNKEL (reference sequence). The CDR3 DNA sequence: TGTGCCAGCAGCCCCCCGGGACTATATGAGCAGTTCTTC. As protein: CASSPPGLYEQFF.

The J gene is TRBJ2-5, the V gene TRBV29-1, with TRBD2 matching 9 bases. After removal of 3 bases from V and 1 base from J, the junction contained 6 bases not matched to a gene. CDR3 length: 15 amino acids. Germline V gives CDR1 SQVTM, CDR2 ANQGSEA. The CDR3 region has the DNA TGCAGCGTTGAGGCCCTAGCGGGACCCCAAGAGACCCAGTACTTC. It codes for CSVEALAGPQETQYF.

The CDR3 loop reads CASRARESWGNEQFF. The CDR3 DNA reads TGTGCCAGCAGGGCACGGGAGAGCTGGGGCAATGAGCAGTTCTTC. The chain carries TRBV7-8 and TRBJ2-1; tentatively, D is TRBD2 (6 bases). This CDR3 region has 15 residues. V lost 6 bases and J lost 6, with 18 bases in between. Germline CDR1 is SGHVS and CDR2 is FQNEAQ.

This clonotype appeared a few times. The genes are TRBV7-9 and TRBJ1-1; no clear D. The germline V gene has CDR1 SEHNR and CDR2 FQNEAQ (reference sequence). The CDR3 covers 12 residues. Deletions cut 4 bases from V and 7 bases from J, with 10 bases between. The DNA of the CDR3 is TGTGCCAGCAGCTCCCCCAGGCGTGAAGCTTTCTTT. Encoded protein: CASSSPRREAFF.

This CDR3 is CSTQGTANTEAFF. The CDR3 DNA reads TGCAGCACCCAAGGGACAGCGAACACTGAAGCTTTCTTT. The chain uses TRBV29-1 and TRBJ1-1; 7 positions agree with TRBD1. CDR1 and CDR2 from the germline V gene are SQVTM and ANQGSEA. This CDR3 has 13 residues. The V segment lost 8 bases and the J segment 1 base; nucleotides outside the gene matches: 7.

The CDR3 nucleotides are TGTGCCAGCAGATCAACAGGGTACGGCAATCAGCCCCAGCATTTT. This codes for CASRSTGYGNQPQHF. The rearrangement links TRBV6-2 or TRBV6-3 to TRBJ1-5, with D maybe TRBD1 (6 bases). There are 15 residues in the CDR3. The germline V and J ends were trimmed by 6 bases and 2 bases, with 14 bases remaining between them. Germline lookup yields CDR1 MNHEY and CDR2 SVGEGT.

This clonotype has a single count. The chain employs TRBV20-1 and TRBJ1-5; no definite D call. The CDR3 runs 15 residues. Germline V lookup: CDR1 DFQATT, CDR2 SNEGSKA (reference sequence). V lost 1 base and J 1 base, leaving 11 bases between the germline ends. CDR3 sequence reads: CSARVAGHSNQPQHF. The CDR3 DNA is TGCAGTGCTAGAGTGGCTGGGCACAGCAATCAGCCCCAGCATTTT.

J is TRBJ2-1 and V is TRBV27, with TRBD2 matching over 9 bases. The V gene's germline CDR1 is MNHEY and CDR2 SMNVEV (reference sequence). Trimming cost V 5 bases and J 8 bases; bases outside gene matches: 19. The CDR3 is made up of 18 amino acids. The CDR3 DNA is TGTGCCAGCAGTCCCGCTAAGGGGGTTAGCGGGAGATTTGATGAGCAGTTCTTC. Its protein is CASSPAKGVSGRFDEQFF.

This clonotype has just a few counts. The CDR3 loop reads CASSVGAANIQETQYF. The CDR3 DNA reads as TGTGCCAGCAGCGTAGGGGCAGCGAACATTCAAGAGACCCAGTACTTC. The chain employs TRBV9 and TRBJ2-5; no reliable D call. The V end was cut by 0 bases, the J end by 2 bases, with 14 bases between. The CDR3 is made up of 16 amino acids. Germline V gene data show CDR1 as SGDLS and CDR2 as YYNGEE.

This clonotype appeared a few times. The chain recombines TRBV9 with TRBJ2-1; D is possibly TRBD1 or TRBD2 (5 bases each). The V and J ends lost 6 bases and 5 bases respectively, with 15 bases between them. CDR1 is SGDLS, CDR2 YYNGEE, per germline. This CDR3 has 14 residues. CDR3 loop: CASTPGTANNEQFF. CDR3 DNA sequence: TGTGCCAGCACCCCCGGGACCGCGAACAATGAGCAGTTCTTC.

This clonotype was observed many times. The rearrangement links TRBV12-3 or TRBV12-4 to TRBJ2-1; no definite D call. The CDR3 has 14 amino acids. V was cut by 1 base and J by 8 bases, with 12 bases left in between. Here the CDR3 DNA reads TGTGCCAGCAGTTTAGGTGACCAAGGTGATGAGCAGTTCTTC. Residues: CASSLGDQGDEQFF.

The chain links TRBV18 to TRBJ2-5; 8 positions match TRBD1. Near its end, the DNA agrees better with TRBJ2-7, so the J call may be wrong. Germline-derived CDR1 and CDR2 are KGHSH and LQKENI. The CDR3 is 14 residues long. The CDR3 nucleotides read TGTGCCAGCTCACCACACGGACAGGGTGACGAGCAGTACTTC. Translating it yields CASSPHGQGDEQYF.

This clonotype was seen more than once but under ten times. The rearrangement joins TRBV7-2 to TRBJ2-3; weak D call: TRBD2 (5 bases). Germline V gene lookup returns CDR1 SGHTA and CDR2 FQGNSA. V was trimmed by 5 bases and J by 2 bases, leaving 17 bases between them. The CDR3 contains 16 residues. The CDR3 protein is CASSPARASITDTQYF. CDR3 DNA sequence: TGTGCCAGCAGCCCCGCGCGGGCTAGCATCACAGATACGCAGTATTTT. The full variable domain, with the rest looked up from reference TRBV7-2 and TRBJ2-3, is GAGVSQSPSNKVTEKGKDVELRCDPISGHTALYWYRQSLGQGLEFLIYFQGNSAPDKSGLPSDRFSAERTGGSVSTLTIQRTQQEDSAVYLCASSPARASITDTQYFGPGTRLTVL.

This chain links TRBV20-1 with TRBJ2-7; no definite D call. The end of the DNA is better explained by TRBJ2-5, so the J call may be wrong. CDR3 length: 12 amino acids. Germline CDR1 is DFQATT and CDR2 is SNEGSKA (reference sequence). The CDR3 nucleotides are TGCAGTGCCCAGCTTACCCCAGAGACCCAGTACTTC. Its protein product is CSAQLTPETQYF.